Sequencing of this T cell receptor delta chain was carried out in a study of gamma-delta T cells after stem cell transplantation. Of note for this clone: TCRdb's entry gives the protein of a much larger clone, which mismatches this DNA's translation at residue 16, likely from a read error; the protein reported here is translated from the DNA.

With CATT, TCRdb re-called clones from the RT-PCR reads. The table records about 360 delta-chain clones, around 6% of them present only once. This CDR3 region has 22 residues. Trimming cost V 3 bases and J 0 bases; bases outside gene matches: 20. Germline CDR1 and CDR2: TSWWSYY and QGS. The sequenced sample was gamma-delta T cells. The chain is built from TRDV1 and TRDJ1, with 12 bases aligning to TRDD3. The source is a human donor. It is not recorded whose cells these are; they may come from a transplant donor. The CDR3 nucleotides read TGTGCTCTTGGGGATCCACGAAGGTCAGTACGACTGGGGGATACAGACACCGATAAACTCATCTTT. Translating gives CALGDPRRSVRLGDTDTDKLIF.